This T cell receptor beta chain appears in the sequencing data of a study of OX40 agonist ivuxolimab in advanced cancers. Here immunoSEQ multiplex PCR was the method, and the copy in TCRdb shows in-frame clones only, minus some. The table records approximately 100,000 clones, around 92% of them present only once. Germline lookup yields CDR1 MNHNS and CDR2 SASEGT. The CDR3 runs 14 residues. V lost 7 bases, J lost 1 base, and 12 bases lay in between. Sequencing was performed on CD4+ or CD8+ T cells sorted from blood, taken in a trial of the OX40 agonist ivuxolimab. The chain combines TRBV6-1 with TRBJ2-3; D is possibly TRBD2 (6 bases). The source of this sequence is an adult with an advanced solid tumor such as melanoma, head and neck, liver or kidney cancer. CDR3 DNA: TGTGCCAGCATCCCCGCTAGCGGCACAGATACGCAGTATTTT. Translated: CASIPASGTDTQYF.